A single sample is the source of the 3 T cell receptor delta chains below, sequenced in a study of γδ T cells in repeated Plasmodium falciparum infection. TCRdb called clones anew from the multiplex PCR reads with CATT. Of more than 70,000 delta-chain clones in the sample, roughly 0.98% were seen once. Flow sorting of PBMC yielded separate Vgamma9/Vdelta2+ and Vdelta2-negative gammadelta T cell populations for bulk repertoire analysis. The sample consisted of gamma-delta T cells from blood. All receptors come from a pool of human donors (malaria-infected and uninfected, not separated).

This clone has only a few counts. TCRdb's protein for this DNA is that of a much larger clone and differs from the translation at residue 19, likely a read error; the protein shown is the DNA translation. CDR3 in DNA: TGTGCTCTTGGGGAACCCCCTTTACACGTACGGGGTACATTATACACCGATAAACCCATCTTT. Translated: CALGEPPLHVRGTLYTDKPIF. The V gene was identified as TRDV1, while no J gene was called; the table assigns TRDD3, which was not confirmed against the DNA. CDR3 size: 21 residues. CDR1 and CDR2 from the germline V gene are TSWWSYY and QGS.

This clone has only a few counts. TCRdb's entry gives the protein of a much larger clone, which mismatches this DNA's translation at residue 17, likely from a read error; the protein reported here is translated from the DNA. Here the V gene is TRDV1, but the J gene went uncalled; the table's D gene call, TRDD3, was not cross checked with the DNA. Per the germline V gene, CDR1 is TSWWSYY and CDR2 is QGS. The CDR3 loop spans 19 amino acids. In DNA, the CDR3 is TGTGCTCTTGGGGAACGGGCCTACCTGGGGGATGGAGGAACCGATAAACACATCTTT. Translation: CALGERAYLGDGGTDKHIF.

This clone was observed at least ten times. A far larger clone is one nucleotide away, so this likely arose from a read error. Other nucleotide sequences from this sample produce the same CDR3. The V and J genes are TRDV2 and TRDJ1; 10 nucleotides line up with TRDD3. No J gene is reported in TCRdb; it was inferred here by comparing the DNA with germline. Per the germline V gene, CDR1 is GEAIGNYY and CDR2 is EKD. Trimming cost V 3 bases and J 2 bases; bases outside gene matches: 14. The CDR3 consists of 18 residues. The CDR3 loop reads CACDPVLGDPGRTDKLIF. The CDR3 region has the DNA TGTGCCTGTGACCCCGTACTGGGGGATCCGGGGAGGACCGATAAACTCATCTTT.